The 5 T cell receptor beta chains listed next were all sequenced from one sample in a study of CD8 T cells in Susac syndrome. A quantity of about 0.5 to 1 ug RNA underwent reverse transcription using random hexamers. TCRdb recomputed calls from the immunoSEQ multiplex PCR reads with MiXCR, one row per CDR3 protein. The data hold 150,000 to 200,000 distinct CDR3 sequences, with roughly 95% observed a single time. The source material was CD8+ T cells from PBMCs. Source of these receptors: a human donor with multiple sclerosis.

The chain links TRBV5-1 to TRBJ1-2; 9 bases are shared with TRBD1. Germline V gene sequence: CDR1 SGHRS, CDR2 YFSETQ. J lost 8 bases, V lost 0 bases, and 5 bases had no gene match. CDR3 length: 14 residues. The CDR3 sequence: CASSLGGQGQGYTF. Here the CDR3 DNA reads TGCGCCAGCAGCTTGGGGGGACAGGGACAAGGCTACACCTTC. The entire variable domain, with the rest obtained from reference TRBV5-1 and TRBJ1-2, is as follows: KAGVTQTPRYLIKTRGQQVTLSCSPISGHRSVSWYQQTPGQGLQFLFEYFSETQRNKGNFPGRFSGRQFSNSRSEMNVSTLELGDSALYLCASSLGGQGQGYTFGSGTRLTVV.

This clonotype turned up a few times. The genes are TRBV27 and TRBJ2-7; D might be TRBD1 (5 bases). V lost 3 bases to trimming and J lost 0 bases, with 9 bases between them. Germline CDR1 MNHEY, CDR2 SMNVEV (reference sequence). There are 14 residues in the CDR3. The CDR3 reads CASSLGRGSYEQYF. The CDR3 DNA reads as TGTGCCAGCAGTTTGGGGCGAGGCTCCTACGAGCAGTACTTC.

The CDR3 is CSARDPLLRTDGDEQYF. CDR3 coding DNA: TGCAGTGCTAGAGATCCCCTATTACGGACGGACGGAGACGAGCAGTACTTC. The chain links TRBV20-1 to TRBJ2-7; D unresolved. The CDR3 is 17 residues long. Deletions cut 0 bases from V and 5 bases from J, with 23 bases between. Germline V CDR1 and CDR2: DFQATT, SNEGSKA (reference sequence).

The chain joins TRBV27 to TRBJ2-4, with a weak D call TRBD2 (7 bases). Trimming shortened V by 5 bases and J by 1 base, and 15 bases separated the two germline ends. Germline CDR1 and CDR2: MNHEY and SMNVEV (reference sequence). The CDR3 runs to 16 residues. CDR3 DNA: TGTGCCAGCAGTCGAAAGGGGGGGGGCGCCAAAAACATTCAGTACTTC. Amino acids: CASSRKGGGAKNIQYF.

CDR3 loop: CASSPETPGTDTQYF. The CDR3 coding sequence is TGTGCCAGCAGCCCTGAGACGCCTGGCACAGATACGCAGTATTTT. The chain has TRBV13 and TRBJ2-3, with D hard to call. This CDR3 contains 15 residues. V lost 5 bases and J 1 base, leaving 13 bases between the germline ends. CDR1 PRHDT and CDR2 FYEKMQ come from the germline V gene (reference sequence). The variable domain in full, completed from reference TRBV13 and TRBJ2-3, reads AAGVIQSPRHLIKEKRETATLKCYPIPRHDTVYWYQQGPGQDPQFLISFYEKMQSDKGSIPDRFSAQQFSDYHSELNMSSLELGDSALYFCASSPETPGTDTQYFGPGTRLTVL.